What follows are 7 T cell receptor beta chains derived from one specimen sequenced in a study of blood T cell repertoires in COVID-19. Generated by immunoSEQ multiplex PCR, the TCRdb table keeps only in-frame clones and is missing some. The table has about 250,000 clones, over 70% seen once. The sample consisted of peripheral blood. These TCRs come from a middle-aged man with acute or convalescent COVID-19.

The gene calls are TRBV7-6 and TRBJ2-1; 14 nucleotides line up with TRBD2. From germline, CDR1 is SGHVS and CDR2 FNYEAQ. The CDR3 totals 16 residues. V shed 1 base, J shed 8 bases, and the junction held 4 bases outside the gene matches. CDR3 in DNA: TGTGCCAGCAGCTTAGGTGGACTAGCGGGAGGTCATGAGCAGTTCTTC. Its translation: CASSLGGLAGGHEQFF.

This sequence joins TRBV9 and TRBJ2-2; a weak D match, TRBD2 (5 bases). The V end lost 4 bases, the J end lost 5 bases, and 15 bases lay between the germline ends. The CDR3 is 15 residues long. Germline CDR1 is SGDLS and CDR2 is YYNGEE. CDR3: CASSPTTLGTGELFF. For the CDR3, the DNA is TGTGCCAGCAGCCCGACTACTCTAGGAACCGGGGAGCTGTTTTTT.

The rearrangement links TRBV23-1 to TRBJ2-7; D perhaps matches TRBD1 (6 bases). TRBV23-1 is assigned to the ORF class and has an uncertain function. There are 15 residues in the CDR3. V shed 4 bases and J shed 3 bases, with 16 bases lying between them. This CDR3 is CASSRIRDIFYEQYF. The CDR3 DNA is TGCGCCAGCAGTCGTATCCGGGACATCTTCTACGAGCAGTACTTC.

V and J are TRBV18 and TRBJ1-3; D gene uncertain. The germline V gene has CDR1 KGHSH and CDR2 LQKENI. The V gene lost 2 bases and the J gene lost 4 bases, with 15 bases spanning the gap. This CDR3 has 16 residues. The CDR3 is CASSPGRLRAGNTIYF. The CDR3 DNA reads TGTGCCAGCTCACCAGGAAGATTGCGGGCGGGAAACACCATATATTTT.

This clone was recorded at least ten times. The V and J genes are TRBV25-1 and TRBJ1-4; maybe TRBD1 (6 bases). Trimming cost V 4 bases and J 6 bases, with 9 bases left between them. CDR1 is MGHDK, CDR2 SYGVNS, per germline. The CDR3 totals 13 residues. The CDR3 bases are TGTGCCAGCAGTGCGCCAGGGGATGAAAAACTGTTTTTT. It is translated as CASSAPGDEKLFF. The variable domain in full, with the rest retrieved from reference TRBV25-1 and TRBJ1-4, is EADIYQTPRYLVIGTGKKITLECSQTMGHDKMYWYQQDPGMELHLIHYSYGVNSTEKGDLSSESTVSRIRTEHFPLTLESARPSHTSQYLCASSAPGDEKLFFGSGTQLSVL.

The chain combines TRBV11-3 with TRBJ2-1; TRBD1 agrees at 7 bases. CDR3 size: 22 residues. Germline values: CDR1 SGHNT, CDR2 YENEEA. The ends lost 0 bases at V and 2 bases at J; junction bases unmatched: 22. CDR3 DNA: TGTGCCAGCAGCTTAGATGCAGGGGGAGCCTATTGGCACATCCCAGCCTACAATGAGCAGTTCTTC. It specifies CASSLDAGGAYWHIPAYNEQFF.

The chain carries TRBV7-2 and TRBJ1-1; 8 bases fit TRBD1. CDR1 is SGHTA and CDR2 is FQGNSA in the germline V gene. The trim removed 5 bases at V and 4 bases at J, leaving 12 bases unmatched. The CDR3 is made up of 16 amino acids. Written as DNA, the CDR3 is TGTGCCAGCAGCCCAGAGGACAGGGAGTTTGTCACTGAAGCTTTCTTT. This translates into CASSPEDREFVTEAFF.